This T cell receptor (beta chain) was identified in a study of cytomegalovirus exposure and HLA in healthy donors. The study, taken as a whole, reports: Listed as cytomegalovirus-associated were 150 or so TCR beta chains. Sequencing probably produced one cluster of sequence variants that were highly shared. Later analysis identified a missense DCLRE1C variant that was linked to TCR beta V- and J-gene trimming. Rarity marked most TCR sequences, yet some public TCRs occurred in many donors.

A multiplex PCR was run with 60 Vbeta primers and 13 Jbeta primers. Profiled with immunoSEQ multiplex PCR; TCRdb holds only in-frame clones, not every one. Of over 85,000 clones listed, around 86% are singletons. This clone was observed a handful of times. As yet, its antigen is unknown. The sample was PBMCs. This TCR derives from a female donor in good health and CMV-seropositive.

The CDR3 spells CASSLGLAGIYEQYF. The CDR3 region has the DNA TGTGCCAGCAGCCTGGGACTAGCGGGGATCTACGAGCAGTACTTC. V is TRBV4-2 and J is TRBJ2-7, with TRBD2 matching over 13 bases. Germline V gene sequence: CDR1 LGHNA, CDR2 YNFKEQ. This CDR3 spans 15 amino acids. V lost 4 bases, J lost 3 bases, and 3 bases stayed unmatched.